The 6 T cell receptor beta chains listed next were all sequenced from one sample in a study of T cell responses to AZD1222 COVID-19 vaccine. Assay used: immunoSEQ multiplex PCR; TCRdb lists only in-frame clones, some missing. The sample carries approximately 100,000 clones, over 75% recorded once. The specimen comprised peripheral blood, sampled 28 days after the second AZD1222 dose. Receptors were obtained from an adult who received the AZD1222 COVID-19 vaccine.

V and J are TRBV6-2 or TRBV6-3 and TRBJ2-1, with 9 bases lining up with TRBD2. The CDR3 is 15 amino acids. Germline CDR1 and CDR2: MNHEY and SVGEGT. V dropped 6 bases and J dropped 4; count of bases not matched to a gene: 7. CDR3 sequence: CASSTGLAHYNEQFF. CDR3 bases: TGTGCCAGCAGCACTGGACTAGCGCATTACAATGAGCAGTTCTTC.

The V call is TRBV7-2, the J call TRBJ2-3, with unresolved D. The V gene's germline CDR1 is SGHTA and CDR2 FQGNSA. The CDR3 has 12 amino acids. V lost 3 bases, J lost 5 bases, and 6 bases lay in between. CDR3 loop: CASSFVQDTQYF. The CDR3 DNA reads as TGTGCCAGCAGCTTTGTACAAGATACGCAGTATTTT.

The V and J genes are TRBV2 and TRBJ1-2, with TRBD1 as a possible D gene (5 bases). Germline V gene lookup returns CDR1 SNHLY and CDR2 FYNNEI. Trimming cost V 6 bases and J 1 base, with 9 bases left between them. This CDR3 is 13 amino acids long. This CDR3 reads CASRGDGNYGYTF. The CDR3 nucleotides read TGTGCCAGCAGAGGGGACGGTAACTATGGCTACACCTTC.

V usage is TRBV27 and J usage is TRBJ1-2, with D possibly TRBD1 on 5 matching bases. The CDR3 has 13 amino acids. The germline V gene encodes CDR1 MNHEY and CDR2 SMNVEV (reference sequence). Trimming took off 5 bases at V and 4 bases at J, with 11 bases between the two ends. CDR3 region: CASSAGTLYGYTF. CDR3 nucleotides: TGTGCCAGCAGTGCCGGGACCCTCTATGGCTACACCTTC.

This chain connects TRBV4-1 to TRBJ2-7, with 8 bases that match TRBD1. The J segment lost 3 bases and the V segment lost 3 bases, leaving 13 bases of the junction unmatched. The length of the CDR3 is 17 residues. CDR1 and CDR2 (germline): MGHRA, YSYEKL. As DNA, the CDR3 is TGCGCCAGCAGCCAGGCCCCAACAGGGGGTCTTATCTACGAGCAGTACTTC. This codes for CASSQAPTGGLIYEQYF.

V is TRBV6-4 and J is TRBJ2-1; 15 bases fit TRBD2. The V gene's germline CDR1 is MRHNA and CDR2 SNTAGT. The CDR3 runs 16 residues. With V trimmed by 8 bases and J by 8 bases, 10 bases remained unmatched. DNA of the CDR3: TGTGCCAGCTCCCGGACTAGCGGGGGGGCCGTACATGAGCAGTTCTTC. Translation: CASSRTSGGAVHEQFF.